A selection of T cell receptor beta chains follows, all from one sample in a study of blood T cell repertoires in COVID-19. The repertoire was sequenced with immunoSEQ multiplex PCR; TCRdb's copy has only in-frame clones and lacks some. The sample lists fewer than 250,000 clones, less than 90% occurring once. The sample comprised peripheral blood. The receptors here all came from a man aged 65 to 79 with acute or convalescent COVID-19. CDR3s include the opening cysteine and the closing phenylalanine or tryptophan. A D gene is named only where the DNA matches it firmly. A clone size is listed for some rows: how often the clone was seen (once, few, many), or a class if it is expanded.

v_call	j_call	clone_size	d_call	cdr3_length	cdr3_aa	cdr3_nt
TRBV5-5	TRBJ2-7	-	TRBD1	14	CASSFDRAPYEQYF	TGTGCCAGCAGCTTCGACAGGGCCCCCTACGAGCAGTACTTC
TRBV19	TRBJ1-2	-	TRBD1	14	CASSARQGWYGYTF	TGTGCCAGTAGTGCTCGACAGGGTTGGTATGGCTACACCTTC
TRBV18	TRBJ1-1	-	-	14	CASSPQPQNTEAFF	TGTGCCAGCTCACCACAGCCCCAGAACACTGAAGCTTTCTTT
TRBV7-6	TRBJ2-3	-	-	17	CASSFDSSGSYTDTQYF	TGTGCCAGCAGCTTCGATAGTTCGGGGTCCTACACAGATACGCAGTATTTT
TRBV11-2	TRBJ2-3	-	-	15	CASRSTKQSSDTQYF	TGTGCCAGCAGGAGCACGAAACAGAGCTCAGATACGCAGTATTTT
TRBV7-9	TRBJ2-2	-	-	14	CASRSDRPTGELFF	TGTGCCAGCAGGTCAGACAGACCTACCGGGGAGCTGTTTTTT
TRBV19	TRBJ2-1	-	-	12	CASSLTGSEQFF	TGTGCCAGTAGCCTCACAGGGAGTGAGCAGTTCTTC
TRBV27	TRBJ2-7	-	TRBD2	14	CASSLGGSRYEQYF	TGTGCCAGCAGTTTAGGCGGGAGTAGGTACGAGCAGTACTTC
TRBV11-3	TRBJ2-7	-	-	14	CASSLGGSSAEQYF	TGTGCCAGCAGCTTAGGAGGGAGTAGTGCCGAGCAGTACTTC
TRBV12-3/TRBV12-4	TRBJ2-5	-	-	13	CASSLSTKETQYF	TGTGCCAGCAGTTTGAGCACCAAAGAGACCCAGTACTTC
TRBV25-1	TRBJ1-1	-	-	15	CASSDMGRAWTEAFF	TGTGCCAGCAGTGATATGGGCAGGGCGTGGACTGAAGCTTTCTTT
TRBV7-2	TRBJ1-1	-	-	15	CASSTQGFGGAEAFF	TGTGCCAGCAGCACACAGGGCTTCGGTGGTGCTGAAGCTTTCTTT
TRBV7-2	TRBJ2-3	-	-	15	CASSLAITSTDTQYF	TGTGCCAGCAGCTTAGCTATAACTAGCACAGATACGCAGTATTTT
TRBV5-4	TRBJ1-2	few	TRBD1	14	CASSFGQGSFGYTF	TGTGCCAGCAGCTTCGGACAGGGTTCTTTTGGCTACACCTTC
TRBV29-1	TRBJ2-5	once	TRBD1	15	CSVERQGVVRETQYF	TGCAGCGTTGAACGACAGGGGGTCGTTAGGGAGACCCAGTACTTC
TRBV21-1	TRBJ2-5	-	-	16	CASIERGYRRQETQYF	TGTGCCAGCATCGAACGGGGATATCGGCGGCAAGAGACCCAGTACTTC